The rows below give T cell receptor beta chains drawn from one sample of a study of tumor-infiltrating lymphocytes in primary liver carcinoma. Using its own MiXCR run on the multiplex PCR reads, TCRdb lists one record per CDR3 protein. The sample lists approximately 330,000 distinct CDR3 sequences, less than 65% occurring once. Input material: peripheral blood. These TCRs come from a man aged 35 to 55 with primary liver carcinoma and hepatitis B virus infection. The CDR3 runs from the conserved cysteine through the conserved F or W. A D gene is named only where the DNA matches it firmly. Clone size is given for some rows only: seen once, a few or many times, or a class if the clone is expanded.

length,J,V,size,D,DNA,CDR3
12,TRBJ1-1,TRBV29-1,NA,NA,TGCAACGTTGTAGACCGGGTTGGTGAAGCTTTCTTT,CNVVDRVGEAFF
16,TRBJ2-3,TRBV5-5,NA,NA,TGTGCCAGCAGCACCGGGGGTGGAGGGGAAATACATACGCAGTATTTT,CASSTGGGGEIHTQYF
14,TRBJ2-4,TRBV5-4,NA,NA,TGTGCCAGCAACCAAGACAGGGCGGGGAACATCCAGTACTTC,CASNQDRAGNIQYF
14,TRBJ2-5,TRBV4-1,NA,NA,TGCGCCAGCAGCCAAGATAGCGAGGGGGAGACCCAGTACTTC,CASSQDSEGETQYF
14,TRBJ1-1,TRBV5-4,NA,NA,TGTGCCAGCAGCCCTTCGGGTCCGCATACTGAAGCTTTCTTT,CASSPSGPHTEAFF
16,TRBJ2-1,TRBV11-1,NA,NA,TGTACCAGCAGCTTAGTGGAAATGACAGGAGAGAATGAGCAGTTCTTC,CTSSLVEMTGENEQFF
15,TRBJ2-5,TRBV11-2,NA,NA,TGTGCCAGCAGCTTAGAATGGCAGGGGCAAGAGACACTGTACTTC,CASSLEWQGQETLYF
13,TRBJ1-1,TRBV29-1,NA,NA,TGCAGCGGGGTGAGAGGGGCAGGGACTGAAGCTTTCTTT,CSGVRGAGTEAFF
14,TRBJ2-2,TRBV6-5,many,NA,TGTGCCAGCAGTTACGCGTACGACACCGGGGAGCTGTTTTTT,CASSYAYDTGELFF
15,TRBJ2-7,TRBV11-2,NA,NA,TGTACCAGCAGCTCACTGGGCCCGAGAGGGTCCGTGCAGTACTTC,CTSSSLGPRGSVQYF
13,TRBJ2-5,TRBV11-2,NA,NA,TGTGCCAGCAGCGATGGTTTGGAGGAGAACCAGTACTTC,CASSDGLEENQYF
12,TRBJ2-7,TRBV11-2,NA,NA,TGTGTCAGCAGCTTTACACAGGGCCAGCAATACTTC,CVSSFTQGQQYF
13,TRBJ2-7,TRBV11-1,NA,NA,TGTGCCAGCAGCTCAGATGAAGTCAACGAGCAGTACTTC,CASSSDEVNEQYF
15,TRBJ2-3,TRBV6-1,once,NA,TGTGCCAGCAGTGAGGCGAGACAGCAAAATCAGCCCCAGTATTTT,CASSEARQQNQPQYF
15,TRBJ2-2,TRBV6-2/TRBV6-3,many,NA,TGTGCCAGCAGTTTGATCCCGGCCAACACCGGGGAGCTGTTTTTT,CASSLIPANTGELFF
17,TRBJ2-7,TRBV14,NA,NA,TGTGCCATCAGCCAAGGGTCTAGCCTTAGGTGGTCGGGCGAGCAGTACTTC,CAISQGSSLRWSGEQYF
13,TRBJ2-1,TRBV29-1,NA,TRBD2,TGCAGCGGGACTAGCGGGAAGCTCTATGAGCAGCTCTTC,CSGTSGKLYEQLF
17,TRBJ2-7,TRBV11-2,many,TRBD1,TGTGCCAGCAGCTCCACCGGACAGGGGTCCCTCTCCTACGAGCAGTACTTC,CASSSTGQGSLSYEQYF
14,TRBJ1-5,TRBV5-5,NA,NA,TGTGCCAGCAGCGCCTCACAGAGTAATCAGCCCCAGCATTTT,CASSASQSNQPQHF
14,TRBJ2-1,TRBV29-1,NA,TRBD2,TGCAGCGTTGAACCTAGCGGGGATTTGAATGAGCAGTTCTTC,CSVEPSGDLNEQFF
14,TRBJ2-7,TRBV20-1,once,TRBD2,TGCAGTGCTTCTAGCGGGAGGGCCCTCTACGAGCAGTACTTC,CSASSGRALYEQYF
14,TRBJ1-1,TRBV6-2/TRBV6-3,many,NA,TGTGCCAGCATTCCCAAGGCCGTGAACACTGAAGCTTTCTTT,CASIPKAVNTEAFF
14,TRBJ2-7,TRBV12-3/TRBV12-4,many,NA,TGTGCCAGCAGTTTAGGGCAGGACTCCTACGAGCAGTACTTC,CASSLGQDSYEQYF
14,TRBJ2-7,TRBV11-2,NA,NA,TGTGCCAGCAGCTTAGACACTCAACCCTGCGAGCAGTACTTC,CASSLDTQPCEQYF
14,TRBJ2-7,TRBV13,NA,TRBD2,TGTGCCAGCAGCTCCCCGGGACTAGCGTACGAGCAGTACTTC,CASSSPGLAYEQYF
16,TRBJ2-3,TRBV14,NA,TRBD2,TGTGACAGTAGCCAACCCTTTAGCGGGCGCACAGATATGCAGTATTTT,CDSSQPFSGRTDMQYF
15,TRBJ2-7,TRBV18,NA,NA,TGTGCCAGCTCAGGAACCGGGACACAGAACTACGAGCAGTACTTC,CASSGTGTQNYEQYF
13,TRBJ2-3,TRBV10-3,NA,NA,TGTGCCAGCCACAGCGGAGACACAGATACGCAGTATTTT,CASHSGDTDTQYF
13,TRBJ2-7,TRBV28,NA,NA,TGTGCCAGCGGTAGAGGGCCGGGCTACGAGCAGTACTTC,CASGRGPGYEQYF
16,TRBJ2-1,TRBV6-2/TRBV6-3,NA,NA,TGTGCCAGCAGTTACGGGGTGAGTGGGAACAACAATGAGCAGTTCTTC,CASSYGVSGNNNEQFF
16,TRBJ2-1,TRBV12-3/TRBV12-4,few,TRBD2,TGTGCCAGCAGTTTATTACCGGGAGGTTCCTACAATGAGCAGTTCTTC,CASSLLPGGSYNEQFF
15,TRBJ2-2,TRBV11-1,NA,NA,TGTGCCAGCAGTTTAGCGCGGGGCCTAGGCGGGGAGCAGTTTTTT,CASSLARGLGGEQFF
16,TRBJ1-4,TRBV5-1,few,TRBD1,TGCGCCAGCAGCTTCGGGACAGGGGGTAGTAATGAAAAACTGTTTTTT,CASSFGTGGSNEKLFF
14,TRBJ1-1,TRBV11-2,NA,NA,TGTGCCAGCAGCTCAGCACAGCTAGTAACTGAAACTTTCTTT,CASSSAQLVTETFF
14,TRBJ2-4,TRBV23-1,NA,NA,TGCGCCAGCAGTCTTATCCTAGCCAATAACATTCAGTACTTC,CASSLILANNIQYF
13,TRBJ2-1,TRBV11-2,NA,NA,TGCGCCAGCACGGAGAGCTCCTACATTGAGCAGTTCTTC,CASTESSYIEQFF
13,TRBJ1-1,TRBV6-1,many,NA,TGTGCCAGCCGAGACGTGGTGAACACTGAAGCTTTCTTT,CASRDVVNTEAFF
14,TRBJ2-7,TRBV5-1,NA,TRBD2,TGCGCCAGCACTGGGACTAGCGGGTCATACGAGCAGTACTTC,CASTGTSGSYEQYF
15,TRBJ2-1,TRBV11-2,many,TRBD1,TGTGCCAGCAGCTCGGGACAGGGCTACTACAATGAGCAGTTCTTC,CASSSGQGYYNEQFF